This T cell receptor (beta chain) was recorded in a study of OX40 agonist ivuxolimab in advanced cancers. The CDR3 length is 13 residues. Germline V gene lookup returns CDR1 LNHDA and CDR2 SQIVND (reference sequence). V lost 3 bases, J lost 4 bases, and 9 bases lay in between. The table lists this clone with a count of one. The antigen is unknown. Overall study findings and caveats: Clonal expansion from baseline to week 6 occurred in both CD4+ and CD8+ T cells. Expanded clones belonging to CD8+ T cells outnumbered, on average, those of CD4+.

TCRdb's copy holds only in-frame clones and misses some; the assay was immunoSEQ multiplex PCR. The sample consists of about 45,000 clones, around four fifths of them appearing once. The sequences come from CD4+ or CD8+ T cells sorted from blood, collected in a trial of the OX40 agonist ivuxolimab. The V call is TRBV19, the J call TRBJ1-1, with D hard to call. The receptor comes from an adult with an advanced solid tumor such as melanoma, head and neck, liver or kidney cancer. CDR3 bases: TGTGCCAGTAGTATCTCCCTGAGCACTGAAGCTTTCTTT. Protein product: CASSISLSTEAFF.